Shown below are 3 T cell receptor beta chains from a single sample sequenced in a study of vaccination and CD4 T cells after COVID-19. Their specific antigens are unknown. Treatment here: roughly ten-day PBMC culture with coronavirus spike peptide pools or control peptides (ViraFEST assay). CD4+ T lymphocytes from the unexposed donor were collected before the COVID-19 pandemic (2011-2018). An Oncomine TCR Beta short-read assay was used to sequence the DNA from cultured CD4+ T cells. TCRdb itself ran the PCR reads through MiXCR, one entry per CDR3 protein. Of under 9,000 distinct CDR3 sequences listed, just over 70% are singletons. Sequencing was performed on CD4+ T cells from blood, cultured in vitro. Receptors were obtained from a human donor in good health.

This chain uses TRBV27 with TRBJ1-1; TRBD1 matches at 7 bases. Germline CDR1 and CDR2: MNHEY and SMNVEV (reference sequence). With V trimmed by 4 bases and J by 8 bases, 7 bases remained unmatched. CDR3 length: 13 residues. The CDR3 DNA sequence: TGTGCCAGCAGTTCATATGAACAGGGGGAAGCTTTCTTT. Its translation is CASSSYEQGEAFF.

The V call is TRBV21-1, the J call TRBJ1-2; TRBD1 is the table's D call, not checked against the DNA. TRBV21-1 is reported as a pseudogene. CDR3 length: 14 amino acids. The CDR3 coding sequence is TGTGCCAGCAGCGGACAGGGGGCCCCCTATGGCTACACCTTC. Translated: CASSGQGAPYGYTF.

The V and J genes are TRBV6-5 and TRBJ1-1; D remains unclear. The CDR3 runs 12 residues. Deletions cut 1 base from V and 5 bases from J, with 5 bases between. Germline CDR1 and CDR2: MNHEY and SVGAGI. CDR3 nucleotide sequence: TGTGCCAGCAGTTACTATCGAACTGAAGCTTTCTTT. Protein sequence: CASSYYRTEAFF.